Given below is one T cell receptor beta chain in context. These data belong to a study of blood T cell repertoires in COVID-19. Across the whole study: Cohort 3 donors counted as recovered after two negative PCRs, clearance, or resolved symptoms. Samples taken during acute and convalescent COVID-19 were collected in the United States, Italy and Spain. PBMCs, B-cell-depleted T cells, or T cells were the source of the cDNA or gDNA that made up the material.

Sequencing used immunoSEQ multiplex PCR; TCRdb keeps in-frame clones, though not all of them. This table holds 300,000 to 450,000 clones, over 75% found once. V was shortened by 7 bases and J by 1 base, with 19 bases between the two germline ends. From germline, CDR1 is LNHDA and CDR2 SQIVND (reference sequence). This CDR3 comprises 16 residues. The TCR sequence derives from a man aged 40-50 years in a cohort exposed to, infected with or recovered from COVID-19 (not recorded which). Sequenced: PBMCs or T cells enriched from blood (not recorded which). The chain uses TRBV19 and TRBJ1-1, with D maybe TRBD1 (6 bases). The CDR3 sequence is CASTHIGRGSNTEAFF. The CDR3 bases are TGTGCCAGTACCCATATTGGCAGGGGATCGAACACTGAAGCTTTCTTT.